This T cell receptor beta chain came from a study of T cell responses to AZD1222 COVID-19 vaccine. Overall study results and limits: Only six people who got AZD1222 tested seropositive at baseline. Most donors were white British, females outnumbered males, and clonal diversity was possibly underestimated. The reported proportion of spike-specific TCRs targeting unmutated variant regions was nearly half. Repertoire sampling occurred only after the peak T cell response.

Comment on this clone: Its matching antigen is unknown.

Sequenced by immunoSEQ multiplex PCR; TCRdb stores in-frame clones only, minus some. The sample holds under 70,000 clones, under 90% seen once. The specimen comprised peripheral blood, sampled on day 0 of AZD1222 vaccination. The sequence was collected from an adult in good health.

CDR3 bases: TGCAGCGTTGGGGGGACTAATGAAAAACTGTTTTTT. This translates into CSVGGTNEKLFF. This rearrangement joins TRBV29-1 to TRBJ1-4, with D maybe TRBD1 (5 bases). Trimming took off 4 bases at V and 2 bases at J, with 5 bases between the two ends. The germline V gene encodes CDR1 SQVTM and CDR2 ANQGSEA. CDR3 length: 12 amino acids.